This T cell receptor beta chain was retrieved from a study of blood T cell repertoires in COVID-19. Study details: PBMCs, B-cell-depleted T cells, or T cells were the source of the cDNA or gDNA that made up the material.

In the original processing: Estimation of nucleated cell counts relied on the amplification of reference gene primers. Using immunoSEQ multiplex PCR, the repertoire was profiled, and TCRdb retains in-frame clones only, with some absent. V and J calls and clone size are copied from that table; D and trimming were computed from the DNA. The table includes 120,000 or so clones, approximately 87% detected once. The CDR3 has 15 residues. J gave up 8 bases and V 0 bases, and 5 bases lay outside the gene matches. Germline V gene sequence: CDR1 SGHRS, CDR2 YFSETQ. This rearrangement joins TRBV5-1 to TRBJ1-4; 9 nucleotides line up with TRBD1. The TCR sequence derives from a man aged 55-75 years with acute or convalescent COVID-19. Source material: peripheral blood. CDR3 residues: CASSLGMGQGEKLFF. For the CDR3, the DNA is TGCGCCAGCAGCTTGGGGATGGGACAGGGAGAAAAACTGTTTTTT.